This T cell receptor beta chain stems from a study of T cell repertoires in cytomegalovirus infection. Background on the study: Shared public TCR beta signatures pointed to both CMV infection and a matching HLA type. Study-level findings and limits: Cumulative frequency of public TCR beta families picked out carriers of CMV plus the relevant HLA. The study found HLA-C-restricted CMV-specific TCR beta clonotypes dominating the ex vivo response.

TCRdb fed the reads into MiXCR, producing one record per CDR3 protein. This table holds approximately 250,000 distinct CDR3 sequences, approximately 24% found once. Trimming cost V 4 bases and J 3 bases, with 9 bases left between them. This CDR3 spans 13 amino acids. The V gene's germline CDR1 is SGHTA and CDR2 FQGNSA. This clonotype appeared many times. Its antigen is not identified. The V call is TRBV7-2, the J call TRBJ1-2; no clear D. The sequence was obtained from a human donor in good health (CMV status not recorded). Some clones in this sample may be carry-over from other donors' samples. Source material: CD8+ T cells from PBMCs. The CDR3 coding sequence is TGTGCCAGCAGCTCCGTAGAACACTATGGCTACACCTTC. Translating it yields CASSSVEHYGYTF.